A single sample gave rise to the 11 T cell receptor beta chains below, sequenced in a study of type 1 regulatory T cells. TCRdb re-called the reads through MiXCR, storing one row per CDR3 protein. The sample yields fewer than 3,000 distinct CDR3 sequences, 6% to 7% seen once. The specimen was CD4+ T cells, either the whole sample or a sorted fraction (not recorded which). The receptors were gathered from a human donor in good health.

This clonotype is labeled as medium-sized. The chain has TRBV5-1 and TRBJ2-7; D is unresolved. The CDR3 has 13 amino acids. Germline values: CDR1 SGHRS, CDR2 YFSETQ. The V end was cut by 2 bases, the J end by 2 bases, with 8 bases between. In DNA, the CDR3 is TGCGCCAGCAGCTTCAGCTCTCCCTACGAGCAGTACTTC. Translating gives CASSFSSPYEQYF.

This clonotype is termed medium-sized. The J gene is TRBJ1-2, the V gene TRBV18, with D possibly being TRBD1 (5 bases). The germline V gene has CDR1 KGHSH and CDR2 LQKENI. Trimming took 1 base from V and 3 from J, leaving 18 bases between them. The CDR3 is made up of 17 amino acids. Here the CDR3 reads CASSPRDGVLGDYGYTF. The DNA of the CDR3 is TGTGCCAGCTCACCACGGGACGGCGTGCTTGGGGACTATGGCTACACCTTC.

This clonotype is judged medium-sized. The CDR3 protein is CASSVGQGNTGELFF. The CDR3, as DNA: TGCGCCAGCAGCGTTGGACAGGGCAACACCGGGGAGCTGTTTTTT. V gene TRBV5-1 combines with J gene TRBJ2-2; 8 bases match TRBD1. Trimming took 4 bases from V and 2 from J; bases not matched to a gene: 4. This CDR3 spans 15 amino acids. Germline V gene data show CDR1 as SGHRS and CDR2 as YFSETQ.

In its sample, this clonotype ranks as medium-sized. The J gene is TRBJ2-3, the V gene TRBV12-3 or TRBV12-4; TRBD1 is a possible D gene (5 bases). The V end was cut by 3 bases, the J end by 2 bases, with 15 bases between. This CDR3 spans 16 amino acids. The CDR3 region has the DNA TGTGCCAGCAGTTTGGGCGAGGCAGGGCACACAGATACGCAGTATTTT. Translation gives CASSLGEAGHTDTQYF.

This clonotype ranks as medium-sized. The CDR3 DNA reads TGCAGCGTAGTCAGTGGACAGGGAGCGGAGACCCAGTACTTC. As protein: CSVVSGQGAETQYF. The J gene is TRBJ2-5, the V gene TRBV29-1; 8 bases line up with TRBD1. CDR3 length equals 14 residues. Trimming removed 6 bases from V and 5 bases from J; junction bases left unmatched: 11. Germline lookup yields CDR1 SQVTM and CDR2 ANQGSEA.

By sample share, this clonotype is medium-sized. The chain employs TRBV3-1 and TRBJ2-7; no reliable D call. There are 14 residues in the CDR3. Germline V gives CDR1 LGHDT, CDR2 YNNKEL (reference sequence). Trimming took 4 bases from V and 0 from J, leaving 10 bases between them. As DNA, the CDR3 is TGTGCCAGCAGCCCAAGAGGACCCTCCTACGAGCAGTACTTC. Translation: CASSPRGPSYEQYF.

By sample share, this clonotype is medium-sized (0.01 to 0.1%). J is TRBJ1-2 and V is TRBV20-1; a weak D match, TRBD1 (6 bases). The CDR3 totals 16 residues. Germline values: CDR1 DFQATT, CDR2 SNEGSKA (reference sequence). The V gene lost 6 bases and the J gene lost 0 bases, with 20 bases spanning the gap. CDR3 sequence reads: CSAPAPKTGSNYGYTF. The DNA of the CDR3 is TGCAGTGCCCCTGCCCCGAAGACAGGATCTAACTATGGCTACACCTTC.

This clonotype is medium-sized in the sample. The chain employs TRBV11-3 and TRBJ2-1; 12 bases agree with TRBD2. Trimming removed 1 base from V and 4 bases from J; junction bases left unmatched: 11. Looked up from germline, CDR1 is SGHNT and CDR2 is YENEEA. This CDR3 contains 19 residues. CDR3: CASSLGWSSGGGDYNEQFF. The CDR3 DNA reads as TGTGCCAGCAGCTTAGGGTGGTCTAGCGGGGGGGGAGATTACAATGAGCAGTTCTTC. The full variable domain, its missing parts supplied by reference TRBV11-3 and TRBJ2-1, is EAGVVQSPRYKIIEKKQPVAFWCNPISGHNTLYWYLQNLGQGPELLIRYENEEAVDDSQLPKDRFSAERLKGVDSTLKIQPAELGDSAVYLCASSLGWSSGGGDYNEQFFGPGTRLTVL.

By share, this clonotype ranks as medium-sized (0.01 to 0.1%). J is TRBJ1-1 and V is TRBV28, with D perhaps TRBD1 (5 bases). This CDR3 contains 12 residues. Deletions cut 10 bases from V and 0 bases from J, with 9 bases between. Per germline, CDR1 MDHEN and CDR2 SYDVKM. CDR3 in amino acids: CATDSVNTEAFF. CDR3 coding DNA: TGTGCCACCGACAGCGTGAACACTGAAGCTTTCTTT.

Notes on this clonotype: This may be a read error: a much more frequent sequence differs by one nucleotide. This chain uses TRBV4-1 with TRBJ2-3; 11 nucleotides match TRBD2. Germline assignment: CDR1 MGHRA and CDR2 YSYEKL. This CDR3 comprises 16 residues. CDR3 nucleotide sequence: TGCTCCAGCAACCAGGGACTAGCGGAACCCACAGATACGCAGTATTTT. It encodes CSSNQGLAEPTDTQYF.

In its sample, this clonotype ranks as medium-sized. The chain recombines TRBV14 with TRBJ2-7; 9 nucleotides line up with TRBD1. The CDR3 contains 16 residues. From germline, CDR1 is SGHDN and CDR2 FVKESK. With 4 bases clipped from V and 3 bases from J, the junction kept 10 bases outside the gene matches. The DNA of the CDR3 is TGTGCCAGCAGCCTTGGAACGGGGACAGGGTTCTACGAGCAGTACTTC. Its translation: CASSLGTGTGFYEQYF.